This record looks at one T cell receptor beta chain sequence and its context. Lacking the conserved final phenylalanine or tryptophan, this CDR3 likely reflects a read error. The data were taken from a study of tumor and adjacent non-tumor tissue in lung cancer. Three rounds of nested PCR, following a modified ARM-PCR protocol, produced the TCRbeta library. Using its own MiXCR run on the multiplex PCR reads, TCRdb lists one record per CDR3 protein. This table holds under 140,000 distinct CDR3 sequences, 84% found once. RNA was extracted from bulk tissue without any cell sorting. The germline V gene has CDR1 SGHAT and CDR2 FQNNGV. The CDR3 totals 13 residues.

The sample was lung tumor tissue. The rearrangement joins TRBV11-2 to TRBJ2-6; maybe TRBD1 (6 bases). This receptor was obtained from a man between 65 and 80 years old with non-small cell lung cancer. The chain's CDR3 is CASSAAGANDLTL. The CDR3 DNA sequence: TGTGCCAGCAGCGCGGCAGGGGCCAACGACCTGACTTTA.